The 26 T cell receptor beta chains in this list originate from one sample, sequenced in a study of T cell repertoires in cytomegalovirus infection. Their antigen targets remain unknown. TCRdb reprocessed the reads via MiXCR and lists one record per CDR3 protein. The sample includes 650,000 to 850,000 distinct CDR3 sequences, just under 30% of them seen just once. The sample in question was cultured CD8+ T cells from PBMCs, obtained from culture after CMV antigen stimulation. These receptors all stem from a human donor in good health (CMV status not recorded). Some clones in this sample may be carry-over from other donors' samples.

This clonotype has ten or more counts. The rearrangement joins TRBV7-9 to TRBJ2-5; D possibly corresponds to TRBD2 (7 bases). Trimming took off 5 bases at V and 5 bases at J, with 12 bases between the two ends. CDR3 length: 13 residues. Germline CDR1 SEHNR, CDR2 FQNEAQ (reference sequence). CDR3: CASSLGGDETQYF. For the CDR3, the DNA is TGTGCCAGCAGCCTAGGGGGGGACGAGACCCAGTACTTC.

There are a few counts of this clonotype. The chain couples TRBV7-3 to TRBJ2-3; TRBD1 matches 8 bases. Germline CDR1 SGHTA, CDR2 FQGTGA. Trimming cost V 4 bases and J 8 bases; bases outside gene matches: 8. CDR3 length: 14 amino acids. CDR3 sequence (DNA): TGTGCCAGCAGCTACGACCGGGGACAGGTTACGCAGTATTTT. It yields the protein CASSYDRGQVTQYF. The full variable domain, with the rest looked up from reference TRBV7-3 and TRBJ2-3, is GAGVSQTPSNKVTEKGKYVELRCDPISGHTALYWYRQSLGQGPEFLIYFQGTGAADDSGLPNDRFFAVRPEGSVSTLKIQRTERGDSAVYLCASSYDRGQVTQYFGPGTRLTVL.

The chain combines TRBV15 with TRBJ1-6; 9 nucleotides match TRBD1. The germline gives CDR1 LNHNV, CDR2 YYDKDF (reference sequence). Losses at the gene ends were 0 bases for V and 10 bases for J; bases not matched to a gene: 4. The CDR3 runs to 15 residues. This chain's CDR3 is CATSRDRGQGSPLHF. The CDR3 nucleotides read TGTGCCACCAGCAGAGATCGGGGACAGGGATCACCCCTCCACTTT. The full variable domain, rest sourced from reference TRBV15 and TRBJ1-6, is DAMVIQNPRYQVTQFGKPVTLSCSQTLNHNVMYWYQQKSSQAPKLLFHYYDKDFNNEADTPDNFQSRRPNTSFCFLDIRSPGLGDTAMYLCATSRDRGQGSPLHFGNGTRLTVT.

The V and J genes are TRBV12-3 or TRBV12-4 and TRBJ2-4, with 9 bases lining up with TRBD2. The CDR3 is 15 amino acids. V lost 6 bases and J lost 3; bases outside the gene matches: 6. The CDR3 loop reads CASSRSSGGKNIQYF. As DNA, the CDR3 is TGTGCCAGCAGCCGGAGTAGCGGGGGCAAAAACATTCAGTACTTC.

The rearrangement uses TRBV9 and TRBJ2-2; D is undetermined. CDR1 and CDR2 (germline): SGDLS, YYNGEE. The CDR3 extends over 17 amino acids. Trimming cost V 0 bases and J 2 bases, with 14 bases left between them. The CDR3 loop reads CASSVDPVQTNTGELFF. The CDR3 bases are TGTGCCAGCAGCGTAGACCCGGTCCAGACAAACACCGGGGAGCTGTTTTTT.

This clonotype was detected a few times. The chain couples TRBV2 to TRBJ2-2; D assignment may be TRBD1 or TRBD2 (5 bases each). V dropped 8 bases and J dropped 0 bases, with 22 bases sitting between them. Per germline, CDR1 SNHLY and CDR2 FYNNEI. This CDR3 has 18 residues. The CDR3 DNA reads as TGTGCCAGCTTCCTGAGGGCAGGGCATCCCTCGAACACCGGGGAGCTGTTTTTT. Amino acids: CASFLRAGHPSNTGELFF. Using reference TRBV2 and TRBJ2-2 for the parts outside the CDR3, the full variable domain is EPEVTQTPSHQVTQMGQEVILRCVPISNHLYFYWYRQILGQKVEFLVSFYNNEISEKSEIFDDQFSVERPDGSNFTLKIRSTKLEDSAMYFCASFLRAGHPSNTGELFFGEGSRLTVL.

This chain joins TRBV9 and TRBJ2-7, with D tentatively TRBD1 (6 bases). V lost 4 bases and J lost 5, with 16 bases in between. Germline V gene lookup returns CDR1 SGDLS and CDR2 YYNGEE. The CDR3 loop spans 14 amino acids. The CDR3 region has the DNA TGTGCCAGCAGCCCTTGGCAGGGGACGGACGAGCAGTACTTC. This sequence encodes CASSPWQGTDEQYF.

The chain uses TRBV29-1 and TRBJ2-7, with D perhaps assigned TRBD1 or TRBD2 (6 bases each). V was shortened by 0 bases and J by 4 bases, with 19 bases between the two germline ends. Germline assignment: CDR1 SQVTM and CDR2 ANQGSEA. The CDR3 spans 16 residues. This CDR3 reads CSVEDPTSGGDYEQYF. The CDR3 DNA reads TGCAGCGTTGAAGATCCGACCTCCGGGGGCGATTACGAGCAGTACTTC.

The genes are TRBV18 and TRBJ2-7, with TRBD2 matching 7 bases. The CDR3 covers 14 residues. V lost 4 bases to trimming and J lost 7 bases; unmatched junction nucleotides: 10. The germline V gene encodes CDR1 KGHSH and CDR2 LQKENI. The CDR3: CASSQGRVTEEQYV. CDR3 coding DNA: TGTGCCAGCTCACAAGGGAGGGTGACGGAGGAGCAGTACGTC.

This clonotype was observed a few times. The gene calls are TRBV7-9 and TRBJ2-2; 9 nucleotides agree with TRBD1. The germline V gene has CDR1 SEHNR and CDR2 FQNEAQ (reference sequence). V lost 5 bases and J lost 6; bases outside the gene matches: 7. The CDR3 extends over 15 amino acids. The CDR3 DNA is TGTGCCAGCAGCCCCGGACAGGGGCCGCCCGGGGAGCTGTTTTTT. This encodes CASSPGQGPPGELFF.

The V call is TRBV10-3, the J call TRBJ1-2; 8 positions agree with TRBD1. The CDR3 is 13 amino acids. The V and J ends lost 7 bases and 6 bases, in that order; junction bases with no gene match: 7. CDR1 and CDR2 from the germline V gene are ENHRY and SYGVKD. For the CDR3, the DNA is TGTGCCATCATCGGGCTCAGGGGGCATGGCTACACCTTC. It is translated as CAIIGLRGHGYTF.

The rearrangement uses TRBV9 and TRBJ1-2, with 7 bases lining up with TRBD1. The J segment lost 2 bases and the V segment lost 2 bases, leaving 9 bases of the junction unmatched. Per the germline V gene, CDR1 is SGDLS and CDR2 is YYNGEE. CDR3 size: 16 residues. The CDR3 here is CASSVPIGGANYGYTF. The CDR3 bases are TGTGCCAGCAGCGTCCCCATAGGGGGCGCGAACTATGGCTACACCTTC.

A single count supports this clonotype. This sequence may be a read error, since a much larger clone differs from it by one base. The V and J genes are TRBV27 and TRBJ1-1, with D tentatively TRBD1 (5 bases). This CDR3 comprises 14 residues. Germline CDR1 and CDR2: MNHEY and SMNVEV (reference sequence). CDR3 in DNA: TGTGCCAGCAAAACAGCCGGGACGCACACTGAAGCTTACTTT. It yields the protein CASKTAGTHTEAYF.

This clonotype was seen only a few times. This chain links TRBV6-6 with TRBJ2-5; D uncertain. In germline, CDR1 is MNHNY, CDR2 SVGAGI (reference sequence). This CDR3 has 14 residues. Trimming shortened V by 0 bases and J by 0 bases, and 5 bases separated the two germline ends. Here the CDR3 reads CASSYSPDQETQYF. In DNA form, the CDR3 reads TGTGCCAGCAGTTACTCCCCGGACCAAGAGACCCAGTACTTC.

The gene calls are TRBV20-1 and TRBJ1-2; no clear D gene. Looked up from germline, CDR1 is DFQATT and CDR2 is SNEGSKA (reference sequence). V was clipped by 4 bases and J by 1 base, with 13 bases between them. The CDR3 loop spans 14 amino acids. The CDR3 DNA is TGCAGTGCTACGGCATCGGTTTATAACTATGGCTACACCTTC. Translating it yields CSATASVYNYGYTF.

The chain employs TRBV19 and TRBJ1-5; D gene ambiguous. Trimming removed 3 bases at V and 4 bases at J, with 16 bases between. The CDR3 extends over 16 amino acids. Germline loops: CDR1 LNHDA, CDR2 SQIVND (reference sequence). The CDR3 DNA sequence: TGTGCCAGTAGTATCGGCCCACAGATTTTGAATCAGCCCCAGCATTTT. This translates into CASSIGPQILNQPQHF.

This clonotype was seen repeatedly, ten times or more. The chain links TRBV7-9 to TRBJ2-1, with D unresolved. Deletions cut 5 bases from V and 5 bases from J, with 19 bases between. Germline-derived CDR1 and CDR2 are SEHNR and FQNEAQ (reference sequence). CDR3 length: 16 amino acids. The CDR3 here is CASSPALRQQNNEQFF. The CDR3 nucleotides are TGTGCCAGCAGCCCCGCTTTAAGGCAGCAGAACAATGAGCAGTTCTTC.

At least ten counts were recorded for this clonotype. The chain carries TRBV12-3 or TRBV12-4 and TRBJ2-5; maybe TRBD2 (5 bases). This CDR3 comprises 14 residues. Trimming stripped 7 bases from V and 3 bases from J, with 15 bases between. CDR3 in DNA: TGTGCCAGCAACTCCCGCTCGGGGAAAGAGACCCAGTACTTC. Its protein product is CASNSRSGKETQYF.

This clonotype was seen only a few times. The chain has TRBV12-3 or TRBV12-4 and TRBJ2-1; D might be TRBD2 (6 bases). CDR3 length: 16 amino acids. Trimming removed 5 bases at V and 0 bases at J, with 14 bases between. CDR3 protein: CASSPTGLSSYNEQFF. CDR3 sequence (DNA): TGTGCCAGCAGTCCCACGGGACTTAGCTCCTACAATGAGCAGTTCTTC.

In its sample, this clonotype was seen once. This chain's CDR3 is CASSYVKGHQPQHF. The CDR3 DNA sequence: TGTGCCAGCAGTTACGTTAAGGGACACCAGCCCCAGCATTTT. The rearrangement links TRBV6-5 to TRBJ1-5, with TRBD1 as a possible D gene (6 bases). This CDR3 has 14 residues. Per germline, CDR1 MNHEY and CDR2 SVGAGI. The V end was cut by 2 bases, the J end by 7 bases, with 12 bases between.

DNA of the CDR3: TGTGCCAGCAGCCCGGCGGAGGAGCAGTTCTTC. Translating gives CASSPAEEQFF. The V gene is TRBV7-9, the J gene TRBJ2-1; D not certain. Germline CDR1 and CDR2: SEHNR and FQNEAQ (reference sequence). This CDR3 has 11 amino acids. Trimming removed 5 bases at V and 10 bases at J, with 9 bases between.

This clonotype was seen repeatedly, ten times or more. The chain employs TRBV7-6 and TRBJ2-2; no firm D call. This CDR3 has 13 residues. Trimming took off 4 bases at V and 1 base at J, with 4 bases between the two ends. Looked up from germline, CDR1 is SGHVS and CDR2 is FNYEAQ. As DNA, the CDR3 is TGTGCCAGCAGCTATAGGAACACCGGGGAGCTGTTTTTT. Translation: CASSYRNTGELFF. The full variable domain, with the rest looked up from reference TRBV7-6 and TRBJ2-2, is GAGVSQSPRYKVTKRGQDVALRCDPISGHVSLYWYRQALGQGPEFLTYFNYEAQQDKSGLPNDRFSAERPEGSISTLTIQRTEQRDSAMYRCASSYRNTGELFFGEGSRLTVL.

V usage is TRBV7-6 and J usage is TRBJ2-7, with D possibly matching TRBD1 (5 bases). The V end was cut by 1 base, the J end by 0 bases, with 13 bases between. Germline V gene sequence: CDR1 SGHVS, CDR2 FNYEAQ. This CDR3 contains 16 residues. In DNA form, the CDR3 reads TGTGCCAGCAGCTTAGGGTCAGACAGCTTCTCCTACGAGCAGTACTTC. This sequence encodes CASSLGSDSFSYEQYF.

This clonotype appeared a few times. The chain carries TRBV7-6 and TRBJ2-7; D is ambiguous. The CDR3 is 13 residues long. Germline V gene sequence: CDR1 SGHVS, CDR2 FNYEAQ. The V and J ends lost 5 bases and 5 bases respectively, with 13 bases between them. The CDR3 sequence: CASSPRSSHEQYF. The CDR3 coding sequence is TGTGCCAGCAGCCCCCGGAGTTCCCACGAGCAGTACTTC.

This clonotype has more than one count but fewer than ten. The chain joins TRBV6-2 or TRBV6-3 to TRBJ2-1; 12 nucleotides match TRBD2. V lost 2 bases and J lost 6; bases outside the gene matches: 11. This CDR3 has 18 residues. Looked up from germline, CDR1 is MNHEY and CDR2 is SVGEGT. DNA of the CDR3: TGTGCCAGCAGTTACCCGCTAGCGGGGGGGCCTCACGGCAATGAGCAGTTCTTC. Translating it yields CASSYPLAGGPHGNEQFF.

In its sample, this clonotype was seen a few times. The chain joins TRBV20-1 to TRBJ2-1; 7 bases match TRBD2. The CDR3 runs 15 residues. Unmatched junction bases numbered 5, after V lost 1 base and J lost 2 bases. Germline V gene data show CDR1 as DFQATT and CDR2 as SNEGSKA (reference sequence). The CDR3 reads CSARGGRGAYNEQFF. CDR3 DNA sequence: TGCAGTGCTAGAGGGGGACGGGGGGCCTACAATGAGCAGTTCTTC.